This TCR beta chain emerged from a study of blood T cell repertoires in COVID-19. Study as a whole: T cells, B-cell-depleted T cells, or PBMCs provided the cDNA or gDNA that served as material.

In the original processing: Reference gene primer amplification in the assay estimated nucleated cell counts. Assay used: immunoSEQ multiplex PCR; TCRdb lists only in-frame clones, some missing. Clone size and V and J calls were adopted from that table, with D and trimming inferred from the DNA. The data contain 75,000 or so clones, roughly 89% of them singletons. Trimming removed 8 bases at V and 2 bases at J, with 11 bases between. The CDR3 loop spans 13 amino acids. The chain joins TRBV12-3 or TRBV12-4 to TRBJ2-3; D might be TRBD2 (5 bases). This TCR came from an elderly woman with active or convalescent COVID-19. Material: peripheral blood. CDR3 sequence reads: CASDGLYTDTQYF. CDR3 sequence (DNA): TGTGCCAGCGACGGACTCTACACAGATACGCAGTATTTT.